The present T cell receptor beta chain was sequenced within a study of blood T cells in healthy people across ages. In this sample, this clonotype turned up a few times. The authors ran a second PCR of roughly 6 to 12 cycles using a sample-barcoded 5' primer and a J-beta primer mix. Carrying 12 random nucleotides, a template-switch adaptor labeled each individual cDNA molecule. Via MiXCR, TCRdb re-called the 5' RACE reads, giving one row per CDR3 protein. The profile shows hundreds of thousands of distinct CDR3 sequences, around 48% of them singletons. Trimming removed 2 bases at V and 1 base at J, with 13 bases between. The CDR3 runs to 16 residues. Germline loops: CDR1 MNHEY, CDR2 SVGAGI.

The TCR comes from a man aged 30-40 years in good health. The sample consisted of blood. This chain uses TRBV6-5 with TRBJ2-3; D is ambiguous. CDR3 DNA: TGTGCCAGCAGTTACGACACGGCAGGCCGCACAGATACGCAGTATTTT. Protein product: CASSYDTAGRTDTQYF.